This T cell receptor (beta chain) was identified in a study of shared clonotypes between healthy human individuals. Study information: The study drew on two women and three men aged 18 to 49 as donors. Overall study results and limits: Owing to a small donor count, the genetic and exposure-history diversity represented was limited.

With respect to this clone: Its antigen is not known.

V shed 11 bases and J 2 bases; nucleotides not matched to a gene: 5. The V gene's germline CDR1 is WSHSY and CDR2 SAAADI. The CDR3 has 13 residues. The assay was carried out at the deep level. Using around 180 ng DNA, approximately 30,000 T cell genomes, the sorted-subset replicate PCRs were run. TCRdb's table, derived via immunoSEQ multiplex PCR, lists solely in-frame clones and lacks some. The table lists about 2 million clones, 85% to 95% of them singletons. The rearrangement joins TRBV10-2 to TRBJ2-3; 9 bases fit TRBD1. Sequenced input: naive CD4+ T cells sorted from blood. The subset was: CD45RA+ positively selected. The TCR comes from a young man in good health. The CDR3: CAGGTGFTDTQYF. CDR3 DNA: TGCGCCGGCGGGACAGGGTTCACAGATACGCAGTATTTT.